This T cell receptor (beta chain) was obtained from a study of T cell responses to AZD1222 COVID-19 vaccine (dated by TCRdb to about 2021). For the wider study: AZD1222 recipients given second doses at about 4 weeks or at about 12 weeks were pooled, since spike-specific TCR depth and breadth were not found to differ between the two schedules. TCR sequencing was performed for about 240 trial participants, of whom around 200 were given two doses of AZD1222 and around 26 were given two doses of MenACWY control vaccine. Enrollment into the trials was organized by age into subgroups of 18-55, 56-69 and 70-plus years, and those subgroups contained about 160, 30 and 59 TCR-sequenced participants, respectively. Results the study describes overall, beyond this receptor: Reportedly, close to half of the unique spike-specific TCRs recognized epitopes lying outside the regions that are mutated in the B.1.351 and B.1.1.7 variants. Participants were mostly white British, with more females than males. The authors suggested clonal diversity may have been underestimated. CD4 TCRs associated with the vaccine covered the entire spike protein, and the dominant responses were in regions 160-218 and 743-854. Only a handful of AZD1222 recipients were SARS-CoV-2 seropositive at baseline, limiting conclusions about previously exposed vaccinees. A significant rise in spike-specific TCR breadth and depth was observed after two AZD1222 doses relative to day 0 and relative to MenACWY recipients. Because no day 14 peak-response samples were available, repertoires were characterized only after the peak T cell response. In the small 56-69-year group, the increase in depth fell short of significance, most likely because of low power.

The time point label of this sample denotes: baseline before first vaccination. The vaccinee samples were drawn from two UK trials, COV001 and COV002, one of which was a single-blind randomized controlled phase 2/3 trial testing AZD1222 (ChAdOx1 nCoV-19) in healthy adults. For TCRbeta chain sequencing, PBMC samples were collected from trial participants at day 0 and at day 28 after the second dose. For this clone: What this receptor recognizes is not known. Within one base of it there is no much larger clone, and no base qualities were kept.

The CDR3 regions of human TCRbeta chains were analyzed by immunosequencing. Regarding the original processing steps: Repertoire TCRs were checked for matches against a reference library of SARS-CoV-2-specific TCRs that had been generated using the MIRA antigen-specificity platform. Breadth was defined as the fraction of unique TCRs that were SARS-CoV-2-associated. Depth was defined as the fraction of total T cells that were SARS-CoV-2-associated. Using the MIRA data, every spike-specific TCR was mapped to the spike region that the TCR reacted to and assigned to either a CD4 or a CD8 class. Log10-transformed breadth and depth values were compared by one-way ANOVA with Sidak's multiple comparisons tests. TCRdb mirrors the immuneACCESS table, restricted to in-frame sequences. Some clones are absent from its copies; in checked studies, under half trace to an unresolved V gene, and the reason for the others is unknown. Clonal size and the V and J genes are those of that table, whereas D and trimming came from the DNA. This sample lists approximately 99,000 clones; roughly 87% were detected once. The ten top clones hold around 2.7% of the sample.

The sequence came from an adult in good health. The starting material was peripheral blood, obtained on day 0 of AZD1222 vaccination.

The nucleotides read TGTGCCAGCAGCTTAGTACGACAGGGGGATGAGCAGTTCTTC. It codes for CASSLVRQGDEQFF. The chain joins TRBV7-9 to TRBJ2-1, with 9 junctional bases fitting TRBD1. The germline V end is reduced by 1 base and the J end by 8 bases; junction bases left unmatched: 3. Measured from the cysteine to the phenylalanine, the CDR3 is 14 residues long. Of all the DNA, just the CDR3 is kept, 42 bases in frame from base 1. The germline V gene (reference sequence) gives CDR1 as SEHNR and CDR2 as FQNEAQ.